A single sample gave rise to the 17 T cell receptor beta chains below, sequenced in a study of T cells in Graves' hyperthyroidism and ophthalmopathy. Using RNA transcripts as the source, TCR beta CDR3 regions were amplified. The HTBI primer set was used in a first-round RT-PCR of the TCR CDR3. TCRdb itself ran the multiplex PCR reads through MiXCR, one entry per CDR3 protein. The table has roughly 240,000 distinct CDR3 sequences, 16% seen once; the top ten hold around 26%. Sequenced sample: blood. These receptors were taken from a woman between 18 and 29 years old with Graves' ophthalmopathy.

In its sample, this clonotype was seen many times. V usage is TRBV5-8 and J usage is TRBJ1-6, with 7 bases that match TRBD1. The CDR3 spans 16 residues. Trimming at V came to 4 bases and at J to 9 bases, leaving 13 bases not matched to a gene. The germline CDR1 and CDR2 sequences are SGHTS and YDEGEE. The chain's CDR3 is CASSTVGAGGVSPLHF. The CDR3 DNA follows: TGTGCCAGCAGCACCGTAGGGGCAGGGGGGGTTTCACCCCTCCACTTT.

The V and J genes are TRBV14 and TRBJ1-3; D call uncertain. The V gene lost 4 bases and the J gene lost 1 base, with 14 bases spanning the gap. The CDR3 has 16 amino acids. Per the germline V gene, CDR1 is SGHDN and CDR2 is FVKESK. This CDR3 is CASSPGGVLSGNTIYF. Written as DNA, the CDR3 is TGTGCCAGCAGCCCGGGCGGAGTCTTATCTGGAAACACCATATATTTT.

This clonotype was detected many times. The J gene is TRBJ1-1, the V gene TRBV19; tentative D call: TRBD1 (6 bases). The CDR3 consists of 12 residues. The germline CDR1 and CDR2 sequences are LNHDA and SQIVND (reference sequence). V was trimmed by 8 bases and J by 1 base, leaving 8 bases between them. The DNA for the CDR3 is TGTGCCAGTCAGGGGCGGAACACTGAAGCTTTCTTT. The encoded protein is CASQGRNTEAFF. The whole variable domain, filled in from reference TRBV19 and TRBJ1-1, reads DGGITQSPKYLFRKEGQNVTLSCEQNLNHDAMYWYRQDPGQGLRLIYYSQIVNDFQKGDIAEGYSVSREKKESFPLTVTSAQKNPTAFYLCASQGRNTEAFFGQGTRLTVV.

This clonotype was seen a handful of times. This could be a read error, since a much larger clone is one nucleotide away. This chain connects TRBV6-1 to TRBJ1-2; 9 bases match TRBD1. Germline V CDR1 and CDR2: MNHNS, SASEGT. The length of the CDR3 is 14 residues. CDR3 protein: CANSPTGGNYGYTF. CDR3 DNA: TGTGCCAACAGTCCTACAGGGGGCAACTATGGCTACACCTTC.

Many counts were recorded for this clonotype. The chain is built from TRBV3-1 and TRBJ2-3; D not certain. CDR1 LGHDT and CDR2 YNNKEL come from the germline V gene (reference sequence). Trimming stripped 0 bases from V and 2 bases from J, with 9 bases between. The CDR3 is 15 amino acids. This CDR3 reads CASSQEATFTDTQYF. CDR3 bases: TGTGCCAGCAGCCAAGAGGCCACTTTCACAGATACGCAGTATTTT.

This clonotype was seen ten or more times. The J gene is TRBJ2-3, the V gene TRBV27, with 9 bases lining up with TRBD2. There are 16 residues in the CDR3. Unmatched junction bases numbered 9, after V lost 5 bases and J lost 3 bases. Germline V lookup: CDR1 MNHEY, CDR2 SMNVEV (reference sequence). CDR3 region: CASSPLGAGGTDTQYF. CDR3 coding DNA: TGTGCCAGCAGTCCGTTGGGAGCGGGGGGTACAGATACGCAGTATTTT.

Many counts were recorded for this clonotype. This sequence joins TRBV6-2 or TRBV6-3 and TRBJ2-1; D is undetermined. CDR1 MNHEY and CDR2 SVGEGT come from the germline V gene. This CDR3 has 15 residues. The V and J ends lost 2 bases and 6 bases respectively, with 14 bases between them. The CDR3 DNA is TGTGCCAGCAGTTACGCTAGTCACGCGGCCAATGAGCAGTTCTTC. Encoded protein: CASSYASHAANEQFF.

J is TRBJ2-3 and V is TRBV2; 15 bases match TRBD2. Germline V gene data show CDR1 as SNHLY and CDR2 as FYNNEI. The CDR3 is 18 residues long. The V segment lost 6 bases and the J segment 3 bases; nucleotides outside the gene matches: 10. The CDR3 bases are TGTGCCAGCAGGCCCACCCCCGGGACTAGCGGGGGGACAGATACGCAGTATTTT. It encodes CASRPTPGTSGGTDTQYF. Full variable domain (outside the CDR3, taken from reference TRBV2 and TRBJ2-3): EPEVTQTPSHQVTQMGQEVILRCVPISNHLYFYWYRQILGQKVEFLVSFYNNEISEKSEIFDDQFSVERPDGSNFTLKIRSTKLEDSAMYFCASRPTPGTSGGTDTQYFGPGTRLTVL.

This clonotype came up many times. The CDR3 sequence is CASSPPGQGNQPQHF. CDR3 in DNA: TGTGCCAGCAGCCCTCCCGGACAGGGCAATCAGCCCCAGCATTTT. This sequence joins TRBV7-9 and TRBJ1-5, with 7 nucleotides matching TRBD1. Trimming at V came to 5 bases and at J to 2 bases, leaving 6 bases not matched to a gene. Looked up from germline, CDR1 is SEHNR and CDR2 is FQNEAQ (reference sequence). The CDR3 totals 15 residues.

At least ten counts were recorded for this clonotype. V usage is TRBV6-1 and J usage is TRBJ1-1, with unresolved D. The CDR3 sequence is 10 residues long. Germline lookup yields CDR1 MNHNS and CDR2 SASEGT. Trimming pared 6 bases from V and 8 bases from J, leaving 7 bases between. CDR3 protein: CASRHLEAFF. CDR3 DNA: TGTGCCAGCAGACACTTGGAAGCTTTCTTT.

This clonotype was found many times. The chain employs TRBV29-1 and TRBJ2-7; the D gene is possibly TRBD1 (6 bases). V was shortened by 6 bases and J by 4 bases, with 22 bases between the two germline ends. This CDR3 has 15 residues. Germline V gene data show CDR1 as SQVTM and CDR2 as ANQGSEA. This chain's CDR3 is CSVPGLHQGGYEQYF. As DNA, the CDR3 is TGCAGCGTCCCAGGACTGCACCAAGGGGGATACGAGCAGTACTTC.

The sample holds many counts of this clonotype. The chain couples TRBV12-3 or TRBV12-4 to TRBJ2-2; 7 bases line up with TRBD2. The CDR3 has 16 residues. V lost 3 bases and J lost 3; bases outside the gene matches: 7. The CDR3 region has the DNA TGTGCCAGCAGTTTGGGGAGGGCAGGTGACACCGGGGAGCTGTTTTTT. It is translated as CASSLGRAGDTGELFF.

This clonotype was recorded many times. This rearrangement joins TRBV28 to TRBJ1-2; D perhaps matches TRBD1 (6 bases). This CDR3 has 16 residues. The V gene lost 8 bases and the J gene lost 3 bases, with 22 bases spanning the gap. In germline, CDR1 is MDHEN, CDR2 SYDVKM. In DNA, the CDR3 is TGTGCCAGCTTCACGGGAGGGGGTCGGAGGGACTATGGCTACACCTTC. Translated: CASFTGGGRRDYGYTF.

On this clonotype: A much larger clonotype is one base distant, so this may be a read error. This rearrangement joins TRBV20-1 to TRBJ1-1, with a possible D match to TRBD1 (6 bases). V lost 3 bases to trimming and J lost 4 bases, with 18 bases between them. The V gene's germline CDR1 is DFQATT and CDR2 SNEGSKA (reference sequence). The CDR3 totals 15 residues. In DNA, the CDR3 is TGCAGTGCTAGGAGGACAGTATATTCGAGCACTGAAGCTTTCTTT. Translating it yields CSARRTVYSSTEAFF.

This clonotype was seen at least ten times. The chain recombines TRBV20-1 with TRBJ2-1; tentatively, D is TRBD2 (5 bases). V lost 5 bases and J lost 4, with 18 bases in between. This CDR3 spans 15 amino acids. Germline V gene lookup returns CDR1 DFQATT and CDR2 SNEGSKA (reference sequence). CDR3 loop: CSARTERSLYNEQFF. DNA for the CDR3: TGCAGTGCTCGGACGGAGCGGAGCCTATACAATGAGCAGTTCTTC.

This clonotype has a count of ten or more. The genes are TRBV27 and TRBJ2-3, with 9 bases matching TRBD2. CDR1 MNHEY and CDR2 SMNVEV come from the germline V gene (reference sequence). Trimming removed 3 bases from V and 4 bases from J; junction bases left unmatched: 5. There are 15 residues in the CDR3. The CDR3 DNA sequence: TGTGCCAGCAGTTTCCGGCGGGGGGGCGCAGATACGCAGTATTTT. This gives the protein CASSFRRGGADTQYF.

This clonotype was recorded many times. This chain connects TRBV6-1 to TRBJ1-1; 10 bases align to TRBD1. The junction had 6 bases not matched to a gene; V was cut back by 3 bases and J by 11 bases. The CDR3 extends over 13 amino acids. Germline V gene data show CDR1 as MNHNS and CDR2 as SASEGT. CDR3 coding DNA: TGTGCCAGCAGTGACCGACAGGGGGCCTACGCTTTCTTT. It encodes CASSDRQGAYAFF.